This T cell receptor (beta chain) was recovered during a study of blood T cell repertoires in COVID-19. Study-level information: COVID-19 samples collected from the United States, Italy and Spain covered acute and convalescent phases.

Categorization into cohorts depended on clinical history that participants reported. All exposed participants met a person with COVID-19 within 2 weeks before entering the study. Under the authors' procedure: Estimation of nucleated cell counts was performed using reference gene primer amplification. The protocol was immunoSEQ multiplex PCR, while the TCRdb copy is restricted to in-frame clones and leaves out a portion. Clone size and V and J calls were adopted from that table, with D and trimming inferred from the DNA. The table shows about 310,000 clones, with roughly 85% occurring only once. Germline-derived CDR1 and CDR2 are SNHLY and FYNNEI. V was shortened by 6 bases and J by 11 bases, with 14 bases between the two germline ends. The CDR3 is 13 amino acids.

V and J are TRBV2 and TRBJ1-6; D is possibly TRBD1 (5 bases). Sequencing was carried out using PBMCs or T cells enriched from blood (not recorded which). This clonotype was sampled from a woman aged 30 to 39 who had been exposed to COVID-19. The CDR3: CASRGQIVPPLHF. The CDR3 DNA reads TGTGCCAGCAGGGGGCAGATTGTCCCACCCCTCCACTTT.